The 21 T cell receptor beta chains below come from one sample, sequenced in a study of shared clonotypes between healthy human individuals. Libraries were prepared by immunoSEQ multiplex PCR; TCRdb keeps only in-frame clonotypes and omits some of them. The sample contains some 2.3 million clones, approximately 95% of which appear only once. Sequencing was performed on naive CD4+ T cells from PBMCs. Subset indicated: CD45RA+ positively selected. The receptors were gathered from a young man in good health. Some clones in this sample may be carry-over from other donors' samples.

This clone came up once. The V call is TRBV5-1, the J call TRBJ1-1; possible D gene TRBD1, 6 bases. Germline lookup yields CDR1 SGHRS and CDR2 YFSETQ. The CDR3 runs to 14 residues. V lost 0 bases to trimming and J lost 6 bases, with 12 bases between them. The CDR3 DNA reads as TGCGCCAGCAGCTTGGATACAGGGCAGGCTGAAGCTTTCTTT. Translation: CASSLDTGQAEAFF.

The chain uses TRBV6-5 and TRBJ2-2, with D possibly matching TRBD1 (6 bases). The CDR3 covers 15 residues. V lost 6 bases and J lost 6, with 17 bases in between. Germline V gene data show CDR1 as MNHEY and CDR2 as SVGAGI. DNA of the CDR3: TGTGCCAGCAGCACAGGGAAGGTGTTTCCCGGGGAGCTGTTTTTT. As protein: CASSTGKVFPGELFF.

The DNA for the CDR3 is TGTGCCAGCAGCCTAAATTGGGGGATTCAGTACTTC. Protein product: CASSLNWGIQYF. This chain joins TRBV14 and TRBJ2-4; the D call may be TRBD1 or TRBD2 (5 bases each). Trimming left V 4 bases short and J 10 bases short, with 11 bases between. Per the germline V gene, CDR1 is SGHDN and CDR2 is FVKESK. The CDR3 is 12 residues long.

In its sample, this clone was seen once. The V call is TRBV6-5, the J call TRBJ2-5; a weak D match, TRBD2 (7 bases). This CDR3 contains 14 residues. Deletions cut 0 bases from V and 9 bases from J, with 14 bases between. The germline V gene has CDR1 MNHEY and CDR2 SVGAGI. CDR3 residues: CASSYSMEGGAQYF. In DNA form, the CDR3 reads TGTGCCAGCAGTTACTCGATGGAGGGGGGGGCCCAGTACTTC.

V usage is TRBV5-1 and J usage is TRBJ2-5, with unresolved D. The germline V gene encodes CDR1 SGHRS and CDR2 YFSETQ. CDR3 length: 14 residues. V was clipped by 3 bases and J by 5 bases, with 14 bases between them. The CDR3 here is CASSSFTLEETQYF. The CDR3 nucleotides read TGCGCCAGCAGCTCATTCACATTGGAGGAGACCCAGTACTTC.

CDR3 amino acids: CASSQTIERGQFF. CDR3 sequence (DNA): TGTGCCAGCAGCCAAACAATCGAGCGGGGGCAGTTCTTC. The chain couples TRBV7-7 to TRBJ2-1; 7 bases are shared with TRBD2. Germline V lookup: CDR1 SSHAT, CDR2 FNYEAQ (reference sequence). V shed 5 bases and J 12 bases; nucleotides not matched to a gene: 10. The CDR3 has 13 residues.

The chain employs TRBV7-2 and TRBJ2-3; 11 nucleotides match TRBD2. The germline V gene encodes CDR1 SGHTA and CDR2 FQGNSA. Trimming took 2 bases from V and 2 from J; bases not matched to a gene: 6. This CDR3 spans 17 amino acids. CDR3: CASSLLGLAVHTDTQYF. As DNA, the CDR3 is TGTGCCAGCAGCTTACTGGGACTAGCGGTCCACACAGATACGCAGTATTTT.

A few counts support this clone. The chain is built from TRBV25-1 and TRBJ1-1; a weak D match, TRBD1 (6 bases). The CDR3 loop spans 12 amino acids. CDR1 and CDR2 (germline): MGHDK, SYGVNS. V shed 7 bases and J shed 7 bases, with 13 bases lying between them. CDR3 sequence reads: CASKSQGSEAFF. The CDR3 DNA reads TGTGCCAGCAAGTCGCAGGGGAGTGAAGCTTTCTTT.

The chain carries TRBV29-1 and TRBJ1-2, with D uncertain. The CDR3 covers 12 residues. Trimming pared 7 bases from V and 0 bases from J, leaving 9 bases between. Germline CDR1 is SQVTM and CDR2 is ANQGSEA. CDR3 in amino acids: CSEWTSNYGYTF. As DNA, the CDR3 is TGCAGCGAGTGGACCTCTAACTATGGCTACACCTTC.

A word on this clone: Other DNA sequences of this sample code for an identical CDR3. The gene calls are TRBV18 and TRBJ2-1; D may be TRBD2 (5 bases). V was clipped by 3 bases and J by 4 bases, with 13 bases between them. This CDR3 has 15 amino acids. Germline V gene sequence: CDR1 KGHSH, CDR2 LQKENI. The CDR3, as DNA: TGTGCCAGCTCACCCGGCCTAGCAGCATACAATGAGCAGTTCTTC. It is translated as CASSPGLAAYNEQFF.

This clone was counted once. The chain joins TRBV7-2 to TRBJ1-2; TRBD1 agrees at 8 bases. This CDR3 spans 17 amino acids. With V trimmed by 1 base and J by 4 bases, 11 bases remained unmatched. CDR1 and CDR2 from the germline V gene are SGHTA and FQGNSA. The CDR3 here is CASSLVVVTGATYGYTF. In nucleotides, the CDR3 is TGTGCCAGCAGCTTAGTAGTGGTGACAGGGGCTACCTATGGCTACACCTTC.

This chain joins TRBV5-1 and TRBJ2-3, with TRBD2 as a possible D gene (6 bases). Between the trimmed V and J ends, which lost 0 bases and 5 bases, there was a span of 13 bases. Germline V lookup: CDR1 SGHRS, CDR2 YFSETQ. The CDR3 runs 15 residues. CDR3 sequence: CASSLETSGGDTQYF. CDR3 coding DNA: TGCGCCAGCAGCTTGGAGACTAGTGGGGGAGATACGCAGTATTTT.

The CDR3 loop reads CASSPPEGTVTGELFF. For the CDR3, the DNA is TGTGCCAGCTCACCACCGGAGGGCACGGTTACCGGGGAGCTGTTTTTT. The chain joins TRBV18 to TRBJ2-2, with D perhaps TRBD2 (6 bases). The V end lost 0 bases, the J end lost 5 bases, and 13 bases lay between the germline ends. The CDR3 consists of 16 residues. Looked up from germline, CDR1 is KGHSH and CDR2 is LQKENI.

The chain links TRBV4-1 to TRBJ1-1; D uncertain. This CDR3 contains 14 residues. In germline, CDR1 is MGHRA, CDR2 YSYEKL. Trimming stripped 5 bases from V and 1 base from J, with 11 bases between. Here the CDR3 reads CASSSRFWNTEAFF. CDR3 DNA sequence: TGCGCCAGCAGCTCCAGGTTTTGGAACACTGAAGCTTTCTTT.

The chain couples TRBV28 to TRBJ1-2; D is unclear. Trimming took 2 bases from V and 8 from J, leaving 9 bases between them. The CDR3 is 12 amino acids. Germline values: CDR1 MDHEN, CDR2 SYDVKM. The CDR3 reads CASSLAQAGYTF. The CDR3, as DNA: TGTGCCAGCAGTTTAGCGCAGGCGGGCTACACCTTC.

V usage is TRBV7-3 and J usage is TRBJ2-1; unclear D gene. CDR3 length: 12 residues. Trimming took 2 bases from V and 10 from J, leaving 9 bases between them. CDR1 and CDR2 (germline): SGHTA, FQGTGA. The CDR3 spells CASSLAGREQFF. The CDR3, as DNA: TGTGCCAGCAGCTTAGCCGGAAGGGAGCAGTTCTTC.

The V and J genes are TRBV2 and TRBJ2-5, with TRBD2 as a possible D gene (6 bases). Deletions cut 8 bases from V and 5 bases from J, with 18 bases between. The CDR3 has 14 residues. CDR1 is SNHLY and CDR2 is FYNNEI in the germline V gene. For the CDR3, the DNA is TGTGCCAGCTCCCCGCGGGGCGCAGGGGAGACCCAGTACTTC. It yields the protein CASSPRGAGETQYF.

The rearrangement joins TRBV28 to TRBJ1-2; 12 bases are a match to TRBD1. From germline, CDR1 is MDHEN and CDR2 SYDVKM. The CDR3 spans 15 residues. After removal of 7 bases from V and 5 bases from J, the junction contained 8 bases not matched to a gene. The CDR3 sequence: CASMGQGAGLYGYTF. The DNA for the CDR3 is TGTGCCAGCATGGGACAGGGGGCGGGCCTATATGGCTACACCTTC.

This chain connects TRBV5-4 to TRBJ1-1; 10 positions agree with TRBD1. Germline-derived CDR1 and CDR2 are SGHNT and YYREEE (reference sequence). The V and J ends lost 5 bases and 2 bases, in that order; junction bases with no gene match: 6. The CDR3 has 15 residues. In DNA form, the CDR3 reads TGTGCCAGCAGTGGGACAGGGGCCTTAAACACTGAAGCTTTCTTT. Amino acids: CASSGTGALNTEAFF.

With respect to this clone: The identical CDR3 is also encoded by other nucleotide sequences in the sample. V is TRBV30 and J is TRBJ2-3, with D perhaps matching TRBD2 (6 bases). The germline V and J ends were trimmed by 4 bases and 6 bases, with 14 bases remaining between them. Germline V gene sequence: CDR1 GTSNPN, CDR2 SVGIG (reference sequence). The CDR3 length is 13 residues. DNA for the CDR3: TGTGCCTGGACAGTGGGGGGTGCGGATACGCAGTATTTT. Amino acid sequence: CAWTVGGADTQYF.

This rearrangement joins TRBV7-9 to TRBJ2-1, with 9 bases lining up with TRBD1. Germline CDR1 is SEHNR and CDR2 is FQNEAQ (reference sequence). Trimming removed 10 bases from V and 6 bases from J; junction bases left unmatched: 7. The length of the CDR3 is 13 residues. The CDR3: CATRRTGVNEQFF. DNA of the CDR3: TGTGCCACCCGACGGACAGGGGTCAATGAGCAGTTCTTC.